This T cell receptor beta chain was obtained from a study of T cell repertoires in cytomegalovirus infection. TCRdb re-derived calls from the reads in MiXCR, one entry per CDR3 protein. The data contain around 630,000 distinct CDR3 sequences, less than 25% of them singletons. This clonotype was seen many times. Looked up from germline, CDR1 is SEHNR and CDR2 is FQNEAQ (reference sequence). This CDR3 is built from 12 residues. Trimming stripped 5 bases from V and 9 bases from J, with 13 bases between. The sample was CD8+ T cells from PBMCs. The rearrangement links TRBV7-9 to TRBJ1-1; no definite D call. The source is a human donor in good health (CMV status not recorded). Some clones in this sample may be carry-over from other donors' samples. This CDR3 is CASSPGSYKAFF. DNA for the CDR3: TGTGCCAGCAGCCCCGGGAGCTATAAAGCTTTCTTT.